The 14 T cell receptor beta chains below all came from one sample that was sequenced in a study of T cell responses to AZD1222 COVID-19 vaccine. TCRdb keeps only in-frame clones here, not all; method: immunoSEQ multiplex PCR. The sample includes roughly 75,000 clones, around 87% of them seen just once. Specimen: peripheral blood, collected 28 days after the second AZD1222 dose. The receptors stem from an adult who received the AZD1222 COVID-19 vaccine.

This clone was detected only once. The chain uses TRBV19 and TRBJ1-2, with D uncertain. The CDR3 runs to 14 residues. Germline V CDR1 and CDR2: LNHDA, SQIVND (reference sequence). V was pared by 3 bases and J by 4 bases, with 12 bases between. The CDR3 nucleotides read TGTGCCAGTAGTATCGCAGGCGAGGCCTATGGCTACACCTTC. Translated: CASSIAGEAYGYTF.

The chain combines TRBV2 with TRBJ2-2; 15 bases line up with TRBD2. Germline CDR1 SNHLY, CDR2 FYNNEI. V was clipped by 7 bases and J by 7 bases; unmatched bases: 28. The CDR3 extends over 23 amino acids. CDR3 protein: CASKKGQGLPPGLAGGRHGELFF. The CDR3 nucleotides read TGTGCCAGCAAGAAGGGACAGGGGCTACCTCCCGGACTAGCGGGGGGGCGTCACGGGGAGCTGTTTTTT.

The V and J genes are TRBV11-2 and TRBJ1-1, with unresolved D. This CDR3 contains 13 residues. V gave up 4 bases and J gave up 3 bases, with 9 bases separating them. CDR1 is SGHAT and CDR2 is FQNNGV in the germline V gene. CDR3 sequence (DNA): TGTGCCAGCAGCTGGGATTTGGACACTGAAGCTTTCTTT. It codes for CASSWDLDTEAFF.

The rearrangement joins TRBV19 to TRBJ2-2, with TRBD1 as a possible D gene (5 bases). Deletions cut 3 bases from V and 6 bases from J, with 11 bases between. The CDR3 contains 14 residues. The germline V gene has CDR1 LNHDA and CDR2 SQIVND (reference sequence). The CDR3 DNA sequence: TGTGCCAGTAGTATTCTGGGGCGGCCCGGGGAGCTGTTTTTT. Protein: CASSILGRPGELFF.

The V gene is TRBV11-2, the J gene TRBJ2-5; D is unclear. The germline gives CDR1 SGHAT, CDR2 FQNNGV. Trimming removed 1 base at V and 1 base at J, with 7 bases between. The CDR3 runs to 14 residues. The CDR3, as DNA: TGTGCCAGCAGCTTAGCGATAATCCAAGAGACCCAGTACTTC. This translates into CASSLAIIQETQYF.

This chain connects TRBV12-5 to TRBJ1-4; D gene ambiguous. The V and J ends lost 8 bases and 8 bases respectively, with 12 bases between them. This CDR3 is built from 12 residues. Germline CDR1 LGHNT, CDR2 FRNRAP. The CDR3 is CASCRSPEKLFF. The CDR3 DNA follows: TGTGCTAGTTGCCGGAGTCCCGAAAAACTGTTTTTT.

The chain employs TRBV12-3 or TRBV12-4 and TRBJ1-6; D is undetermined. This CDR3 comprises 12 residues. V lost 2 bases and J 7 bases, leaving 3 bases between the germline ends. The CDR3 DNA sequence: TGTGCCAGCAGTTTACAGAATTCACCCCTCCACTTT. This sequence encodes CASSLQNSPLHF.

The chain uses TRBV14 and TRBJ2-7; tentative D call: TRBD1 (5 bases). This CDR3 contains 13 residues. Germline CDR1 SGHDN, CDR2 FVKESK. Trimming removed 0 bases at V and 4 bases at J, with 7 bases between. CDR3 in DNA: TGTGCCAGCAGCCAAGACAGGGTTTACGAGCAGTACTTC. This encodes CASSQDRVYEQYF.

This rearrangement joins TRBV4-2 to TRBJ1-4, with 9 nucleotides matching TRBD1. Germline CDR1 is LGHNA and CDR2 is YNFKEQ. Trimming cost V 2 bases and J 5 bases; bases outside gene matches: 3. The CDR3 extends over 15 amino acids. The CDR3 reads CASSQSDRGNEKLFF. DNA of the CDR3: TGTGCCAGCAGCCAAAGCGACAGGGGGAATGAAAAACTGTTTTTT.

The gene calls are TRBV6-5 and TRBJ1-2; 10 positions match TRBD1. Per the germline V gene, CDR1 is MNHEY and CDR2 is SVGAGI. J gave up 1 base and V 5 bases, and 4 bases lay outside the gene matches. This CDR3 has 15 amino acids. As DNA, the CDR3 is TGTGCCAGCAGTCTGACAGGGGGCCTTAACTATGGCTACACCTTC. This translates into CASSLTGGLNYGYTF.

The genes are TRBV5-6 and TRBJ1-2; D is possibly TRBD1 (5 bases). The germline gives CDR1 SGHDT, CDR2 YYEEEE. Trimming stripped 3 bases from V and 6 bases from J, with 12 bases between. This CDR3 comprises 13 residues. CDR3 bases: TGTGCCAGCAGCTACGGGACCCTCAATGGCTACACCTTC. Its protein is CASSYGTLNGYTF.

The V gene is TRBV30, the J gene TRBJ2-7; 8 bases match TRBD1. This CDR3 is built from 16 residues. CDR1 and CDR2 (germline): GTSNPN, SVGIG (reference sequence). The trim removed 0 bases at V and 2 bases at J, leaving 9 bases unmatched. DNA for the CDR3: TGTGCCTGGAGTGTTTACAGACAGGGGATACCCTACGAGCAGTACTTC. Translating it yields CAWSVYRQGIPYEQYF.

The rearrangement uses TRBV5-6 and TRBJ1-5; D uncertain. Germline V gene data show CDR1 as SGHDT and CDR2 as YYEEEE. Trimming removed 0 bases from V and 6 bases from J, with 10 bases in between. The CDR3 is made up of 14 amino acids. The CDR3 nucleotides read TGTGCCAGCAGCTTGGCGGGGAGGACTCAGCCCCAGCATTTT. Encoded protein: CASSLAGRTQPQHF.

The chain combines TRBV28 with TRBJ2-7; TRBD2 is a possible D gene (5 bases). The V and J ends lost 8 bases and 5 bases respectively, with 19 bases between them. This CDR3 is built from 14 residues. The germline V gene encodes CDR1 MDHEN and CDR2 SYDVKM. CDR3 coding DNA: TGTGCCAGCGAGACCCGGACGGGAACCCACGAGCAGTACTTC. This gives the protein CASETRTGTHEQYF.